This T cell receptor beta chain was sequenced in a study of CD39 and CD103 CD8 tumor-infiltrating T cells. Study observations and caveats: Unlike DN TIL clonotypes, DP TIL clonotypes seldom appeared in blood.

Profiled with immunoSEQ multiplex PCR; TCRdb holds only in-frame clones, not every one. The sample shows about 3,000 clones, around 82% of them seen only once. Negative selection enriched T cells; tumor-infiltrating lymphocyte samples also used EpCAM beads. Sorted CD3+CD4-CD8+CD45RA- TILs were divided into DN, SP and DP by CD39 and CD103. This CDR3 region has 18 residues. Points on this clone: Its matching antigen is unknown.

The receptor was derived from a human donor with head and neck squamous cell carcinoma. What was sequenced was CD39- CD103- CD8+ T cells sorted from the tumor. Subset described: CD103-CD39- double-negative CD45RA- CD8 T cells. The chain couples TRBV12-1 to TRBJ2-6; TRBD1 is the table's D call, not checked against the DNA. TRBV12-1 is termed a pseudogene. CDR3 in amino acids: CASSIVDIGQSRANVLTF. Written as DNA, the CDR3 is TGTGCCAGCAGCATCGTAGATATAGGACAAAGTCGGGCCAACGTCCTGACTTTC.